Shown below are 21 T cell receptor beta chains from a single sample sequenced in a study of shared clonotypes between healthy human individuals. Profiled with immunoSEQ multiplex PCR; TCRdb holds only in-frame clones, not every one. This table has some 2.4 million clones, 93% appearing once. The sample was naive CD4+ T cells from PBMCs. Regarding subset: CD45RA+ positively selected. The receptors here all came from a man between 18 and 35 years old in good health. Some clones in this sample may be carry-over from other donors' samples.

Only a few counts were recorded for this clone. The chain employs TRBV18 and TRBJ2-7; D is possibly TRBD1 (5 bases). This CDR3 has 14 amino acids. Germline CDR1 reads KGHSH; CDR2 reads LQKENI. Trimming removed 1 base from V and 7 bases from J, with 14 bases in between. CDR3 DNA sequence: TGTGCCAGCTCACCACGCAGGGTGCGAGGTGAGCAGTACTTC. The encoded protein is CASSPRRVRGEQYF.

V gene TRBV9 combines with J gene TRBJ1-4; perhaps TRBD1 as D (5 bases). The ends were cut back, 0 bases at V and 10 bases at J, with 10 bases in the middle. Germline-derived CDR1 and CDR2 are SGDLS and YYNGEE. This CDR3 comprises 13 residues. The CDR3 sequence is CASSVANQGKLFF. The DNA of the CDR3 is TGTGCCAGCAGCGTAGCAAATCAGGGAAAACTGTTTTTT.

CDR3 protein: CASSQGPGRGNTIYF. CDR3 sequence (DNA): TGCGCCAGCAGCCAAGGCCCGGGTAGGGGAAACACCATATATTTT. The chain joins TRBV4-3 to TRBJ1-3; D remains unclear. Germline values: CDR1 LGHNA, CDR2 YSLEER. The CDR3 length is 15 residues. Trimming left V 1 base short and J 4 bases short, with 11 bases between.

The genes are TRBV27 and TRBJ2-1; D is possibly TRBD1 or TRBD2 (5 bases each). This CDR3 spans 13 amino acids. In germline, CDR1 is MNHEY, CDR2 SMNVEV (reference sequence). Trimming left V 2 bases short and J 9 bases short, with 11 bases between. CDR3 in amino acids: CASSLVARGEQFF. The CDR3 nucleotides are TGTGCCAGCAGTTTAGTGGCGAGGGGTGAGCAGTTCTTC.

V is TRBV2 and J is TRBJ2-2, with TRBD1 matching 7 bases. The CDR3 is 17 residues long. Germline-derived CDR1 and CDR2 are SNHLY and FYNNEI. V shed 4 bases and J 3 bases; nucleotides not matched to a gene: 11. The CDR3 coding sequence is TGTGCCAGCAGTGCCCATAGACAGGGAGTAGACACCGGGGAGCTGTTTTTT. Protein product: CASSAHRQGVDTGELFF.

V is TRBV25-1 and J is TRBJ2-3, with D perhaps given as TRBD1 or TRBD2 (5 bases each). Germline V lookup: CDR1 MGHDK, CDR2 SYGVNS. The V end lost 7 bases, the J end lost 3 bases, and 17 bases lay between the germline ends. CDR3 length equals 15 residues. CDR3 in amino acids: CASMGGREQTDTQYF. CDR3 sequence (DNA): TGTGCCAGCATGGGCGGCAGGGAGCAGACAGATACGCAGTATTTT.

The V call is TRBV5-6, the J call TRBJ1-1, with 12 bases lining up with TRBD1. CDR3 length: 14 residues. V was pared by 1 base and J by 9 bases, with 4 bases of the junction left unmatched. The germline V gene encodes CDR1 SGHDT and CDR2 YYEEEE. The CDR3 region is CASSLSGTGGKAFF. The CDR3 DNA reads TGTGCCAGCAGCTTGTCCGGGACAGGGGGCAAAGCTTTCTTT.

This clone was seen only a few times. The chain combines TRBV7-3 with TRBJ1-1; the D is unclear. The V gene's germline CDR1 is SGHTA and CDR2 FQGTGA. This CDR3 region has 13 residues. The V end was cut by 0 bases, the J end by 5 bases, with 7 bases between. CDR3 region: CASSLTPRTEAFF. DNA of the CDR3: TGTGCCAGCAGCTTAACTCCGCGAACTGAAGCTTTCTTT.

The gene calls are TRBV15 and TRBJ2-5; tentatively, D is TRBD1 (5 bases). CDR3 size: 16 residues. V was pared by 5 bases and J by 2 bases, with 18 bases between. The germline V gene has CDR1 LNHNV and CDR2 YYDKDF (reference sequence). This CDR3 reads CATSPRQGMAQETQYF. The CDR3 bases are TGTGCCACCAGCCCACGGCAGGGAATGGCACAAGAGACCCAGTACTTC. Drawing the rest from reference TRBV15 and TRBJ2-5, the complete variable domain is DAMVIQNPRYQVTQFGKPVTLSCSQTLNHNVMYWYQQKSSQAPKLLFHYYDKDFNNEADTPDNFQSRRPNTSFCFLDIRSPGLGDTAMYLCATSPRQGMAQETQYFGPGTRLLVL.

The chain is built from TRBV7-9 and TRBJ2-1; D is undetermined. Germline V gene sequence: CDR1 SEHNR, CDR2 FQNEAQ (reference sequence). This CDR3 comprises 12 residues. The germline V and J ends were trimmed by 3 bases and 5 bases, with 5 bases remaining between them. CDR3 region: CASSFSHNEQFF. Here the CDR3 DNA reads TGTGCCAGCAGCTTTTCCCACAATGAGCAGTTCTTC. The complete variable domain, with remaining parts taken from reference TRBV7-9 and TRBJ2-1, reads DTGVSQNPRHKITKRGQNVTFRCDPISEHNRLYWYRQTLGQGPEFLTYFQNEAQLEKSRLLSDRFSAERPKGSFSTLEIQRTEQGDSAMYLCASSFSHNEQFFGPGTRLTVL.

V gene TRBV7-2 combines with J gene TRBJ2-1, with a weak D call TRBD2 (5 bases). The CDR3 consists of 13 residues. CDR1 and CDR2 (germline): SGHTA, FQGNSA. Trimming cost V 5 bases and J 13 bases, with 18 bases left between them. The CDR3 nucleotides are TGTGCCAGCAGCCCCCGCCGTCGGGATTCTCAGTTCTTC. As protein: CASSPRRRDSQFF.

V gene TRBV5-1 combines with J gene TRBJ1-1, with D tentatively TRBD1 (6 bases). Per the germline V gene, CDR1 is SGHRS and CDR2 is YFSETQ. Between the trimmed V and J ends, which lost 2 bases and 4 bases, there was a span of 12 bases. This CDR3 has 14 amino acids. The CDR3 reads CASSLQGLSTEAFF. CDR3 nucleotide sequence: TGCGCCAGCAGCTTACAGGGATTGAGCACTGAAGCTTTCTTT.

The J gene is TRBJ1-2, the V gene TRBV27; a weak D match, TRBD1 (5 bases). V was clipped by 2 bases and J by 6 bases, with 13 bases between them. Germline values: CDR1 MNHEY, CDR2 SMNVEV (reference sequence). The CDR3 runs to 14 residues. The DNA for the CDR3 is TGTGCCAGCAGTTTACAGGGAGGGCACGATGGCTACACCTTC. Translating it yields CASSLQGGHDGYTF.

CDR3 amino acids: CAISDGQGGADTQYF. CDR3 sequence (DNA): TGTGCCATCAGTGACGGACAGGGGGGCGCAGATACGCAGTATTTT. This chain uses TRBV10-3 with TRBJ2-3; 10 bases agree with TRBD1. Germline V CDR1 and CDR2: ENHRY, SYGVKD. The CDR3 totals 15 residues. The ends lost 3 bases at V and 4 bases at J; junction bases unmatched: 4.

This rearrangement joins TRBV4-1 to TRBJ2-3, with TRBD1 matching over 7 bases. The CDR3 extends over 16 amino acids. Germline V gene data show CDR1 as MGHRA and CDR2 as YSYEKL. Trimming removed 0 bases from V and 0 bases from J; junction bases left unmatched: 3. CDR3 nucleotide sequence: TGCGCCAGCAGCCAAGATCCGGACAGGAGCACAGATACGCAGTATTTT. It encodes CASSQDPDRSTDTQYF.

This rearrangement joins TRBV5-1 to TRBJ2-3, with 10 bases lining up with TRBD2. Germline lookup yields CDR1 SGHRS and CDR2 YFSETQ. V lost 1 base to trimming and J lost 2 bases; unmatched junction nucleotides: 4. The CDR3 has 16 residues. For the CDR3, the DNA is TGCGCCAGCAGCTTGACGACTAGCGGGCCCACAGATACGCAGTATTTT. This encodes CASSLTTSGPTDTQYF.

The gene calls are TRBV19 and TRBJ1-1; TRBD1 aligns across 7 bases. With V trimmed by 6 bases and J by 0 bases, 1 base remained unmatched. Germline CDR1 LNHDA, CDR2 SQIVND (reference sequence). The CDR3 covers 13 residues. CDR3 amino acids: CASRGTVNTEAFF. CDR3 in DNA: TGTGCCAGTAGAGGGACAGTGAACACTGAAGCTTTCTTT.

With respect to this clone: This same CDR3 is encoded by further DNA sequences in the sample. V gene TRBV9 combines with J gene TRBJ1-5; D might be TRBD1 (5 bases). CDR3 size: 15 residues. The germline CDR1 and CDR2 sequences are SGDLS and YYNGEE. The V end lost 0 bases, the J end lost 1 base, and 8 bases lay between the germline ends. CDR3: CASSVGGASNQPQHF. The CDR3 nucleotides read TGTGCCAGCAGCGTAGGTGGGGCAAGCAATCAGCCCCAGCATTTT.

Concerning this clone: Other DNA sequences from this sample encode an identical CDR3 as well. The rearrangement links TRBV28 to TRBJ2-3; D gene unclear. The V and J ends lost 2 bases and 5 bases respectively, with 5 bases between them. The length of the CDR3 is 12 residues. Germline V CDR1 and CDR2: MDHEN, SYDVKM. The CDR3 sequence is CASSLVRDTQYF. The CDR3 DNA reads TGTGCCAGCAGTTTAGTGAGAGATACGCAGTATTTT.

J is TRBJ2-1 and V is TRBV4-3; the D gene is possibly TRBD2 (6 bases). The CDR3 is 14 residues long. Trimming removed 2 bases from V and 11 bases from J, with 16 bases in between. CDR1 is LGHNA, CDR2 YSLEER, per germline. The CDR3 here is CASSQTDWDSKQFF. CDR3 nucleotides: TGCGCCAGCAGCCAAACCGACTGGGACTCCAAGCAGTTCTTC.

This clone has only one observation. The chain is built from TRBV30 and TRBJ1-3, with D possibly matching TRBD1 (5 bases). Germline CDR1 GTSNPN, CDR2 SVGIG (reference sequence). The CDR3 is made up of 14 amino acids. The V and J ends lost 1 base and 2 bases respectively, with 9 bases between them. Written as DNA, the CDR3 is TGTGCCTGGAGTGAGCCGGGGGCTGGAAACACCATATATTTT. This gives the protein CAWSEPGAGNTIYF.